These 15 T cell receptor beta chains were sequenced from one sample in a study of T cells expressing NK-cell markers. Reprocessing the 5' RACE reads, TCRdb reports a single entry for every CDR3 protein and omits DNA. The sample yields some 190,000 distinct CDR3 sequences, of which the top ten take up 20% to 25%. Sequencing was carried out using blood T cells: a sorted CD56 or NKG2C T cell subset, CD4+ or CD8+ T cells, or bulk PBMC T cells (not recorded which). These TCRs come from a man aged 18-75 years in good health.

CDR3 region: CASSIGTGQQETQYF. The J gene is TRBJ2-5, the V gene TRBV19; the D gene TCRdb calls, TRBD1, cannot be checked with no DNA. The CDR3 has 15 residues. Germline values: CDR1 LNHDA, CDR2 SQIVND (reference sequence).

The chain is built from TRBV15 and TRBJ2-1; the TCRdb D gene call, TRBD1, has no DNA to confirm it. Per the germline V gene, CDR1 is LNHNV and CDR2 is YYDKDF (reference sequence). This CDR3 has 13 residues. CDR3 protein: CATSIREGDEQFF.

The J gene is TRBJ1-3, the V gene TRBV2. Germline CDR1 reads SNHLY; CDR2 reads FYNNEI. This CDR3 comprises 14 residues. The chain's CDR3 is CASNAPSSGNTIYF.

This chain connects TRBV24-1 to TRBJ2-1; TCRdb's assignment of TRBD2 cannot be checked, as there is no DNA. This CDR3 spans 17 amino acids. CDR1 is KGHDR, CDR2 SFDVKD, per germline. The CDR3 sequence is CATSDFGTSGVENEQFF.

The V call is TRBV29-1, the J call TRBJ1-5; TCRdb returns TRBD1, unconfirmable since there is no DNA. Germline V lookup: CDR1 SQVTM, CDR2 ANQGSEA. The CDR3 is made up of 11 amino acids. The CDR3 loop is CSVYDAGSQHF.

The rearrangement joins TRBV6-2 or TRBV6-3 to TRBJ2-3; the D gene TCRdb calls, TRBD1, cannot be checked with no DNA. Per the germline V gene, CDR1 is MNHEY and CDR2 is SVGEGT. The CDR3 runs to 15 residues. CDR3: CASSNRDRAVDTQYF.

This rearrangement joins TRBV12-3 or TRBV12-4 to TRBJ1-5. This CDR3 contains 13 residues. This CDR3 is CASSLNEKVPTDF.

The chain links TRBV9 to TRBJ2-2. The CDR3 consists of 15 residues. Germline CDR1 SGDLS, CDR2 YYNGEE. The CDR3: CASSVDIRANGELFF. The full variable domain, completed using reference TRBV9 and TRBJ2-2, is DSGVTQTPKHLITATGQRVTLRCSPRSGDLSVYWYQQSLDQGLQFLIQYYNGEERAKGNILERFSAQQFPDLHSELNLSSLELGDSALYFCASSVDIRANGELFFGEGSRLTVL.

The genes are TRBV24-1 and TRBJ1-1; TCRdb outputs TRBD1, but without DNA this stays unchecked. The CDR3 is made up of 13 amino acids. Germline V gene lookup returns CDR1 KGHDR and CDR2 SFDVKD. CDR3 residues: CANSDRPNTEAFF.

The V and J genes are TRBV11-2 and TRBJ1-5; the TCRdb D gene call, TRBD1, has no DNA to confirm it. The CDR3 has 18 amino acids. Germline CDR1 and CDR2: SGHAT and FQNNGV. The CDR3 loop is CASSFPGKSTGWEQPQHF.

The V call is TRBV7-9, the J call TRBJ2-1. CDR1 is SEHNR and CDR2 is FQNEAQ in the germline V gene (reference sequence). CDR3 size: 11 residues. The CDR3 is CASIHPDEQFF. Together with reference TRBV7-9 and TRBJ2-1, the CDR3 gives the full variable domain: DTGVSQNPRHKITKRGQNVTFRCDPISEHNRLYWYRQTLGQGPEFLTYFQNEAQLEKSRLLSDRFSAERPKGSFSTLEIQRTEQGDSAMYLCASIHPDEQFFGPGTRLTVL.

This chain joins TRBV20-1 and TRBJ1-4. Germline V CDR1 and CDR2: DFQATT, SNEGSKA (reference sequence). The CDR3 loop spans 16 amino acids. The CDR3: CSARALSSAANEKLFF.

V gene TRBV14 combines with J gene TRBJ2-1; absent DNA, TCRdb's TRBD1 call cannot be checked. The CDR3 is made up of 13 amino acids. Germline CDR1 and CDR2: SGHDN and FVKESK. CDR3 in amino acids: CASSHAQGWEQFF.

The rearrangement uses TRBV12-3 or TRBV12-4 and TRBJ2-1; the D call from TCRdb, TRBD1, cannot be confirmed without DNA. The CDR3 sequence is 14 residues long. CDR3 loop: CASSLVGEVNEQFF.

V is TRBV6-1 and J is TRBJ1-6; TCRdb lists TRBD1, though no DNA is available to test this call. Germline V gene sequence: CDR1 MNHNS, CDR2 SASEGT. The CDR3 has 17 amino acids. The CDR3 loop reads CASGSGTTILYGSPLHF.